Shown below are 21 T cell receptor beta chains from a single sample sequenced in a study of T cell changes during pregnancy in multiple sclerosis. Sequenced by immunoSEQ multiplex PCR; TCRdb stores in-frame clones only, minus some. Among under 40,000 clones listed, about 90% were seen once. The source material was CD4+ T cells from peripheral blood mononuclear cells, sampled in the third trimester of pregnancy. These receptors were obtained from a female donor in good health, enrolled as a control in a pregnancy study.

This clone was detected once. The chain recombines TRBV5-1 with TRBJ2-5, with 10 nucleotides matching TRBD1. The CDR3 runs to 16 residues. V shed 0 bases, J shed 4 bases, and the junction held 6 bases outside the gene matches. Germline CDR1 and CDR2: SGHRS and YFSETQ. CDR3 in DNA: TGCGCCAGCAGCTTGGAGGGACAGGGGTTAACAGAGACCCAGTACTTC. Its protein is CASSLEGQGLTETQYF.

This rearrangement joins TRBV5-1 to TRBJ2-1; 10 positions match TRBD2. The CDR3 extends over 18 amino acids. J was trimmed by 5 bases and V by 0 bases; bases with no gene match: 11. CDR1 SGHRS and CDR2 YFSETQ come from the germline V gene. DNA for the CDR3: TGCGCCAGCAGCTTGGATGAAACTAGCGGGGAGGGAAACAATGAGCAGTTCTTC. Amino acid sequence: CASSLDETSGEGNNEQFF.

The CDR3 reads CASSPTGVYGYTF. In nucleotides, the CDR3 is TGTGCCAGCAGCCCGACCGGGGTTTATGGCTACACCTTC. The chain is built from TRBV9 and TRBJ1-2; no definite D call. Between the trimmed V and J ends, which lost 4 bases and 5 bases, there was a span of 12 bases. The length of the CDR3 is 13 residues. Germline assignment: CDR1 SGDLS and CDR2 YYNGEE. The full variable domain, with the rest looked up from reference TRBV9 and TRBJ1-2, is DSGVTQTPKHLITATGQRVTLRCSPRSGDLSVYWYQQSLDQGLQFLIQYYNGEERAKGNILERFSAQQFPDLHSELNLSSLELGDSALYFCASSPTGVYGYTFGSGTRLTVV.

This sequence joins TRBV9 and TRBJ2-1; 9 bases are shared with TRBD2. The CDR3 runs to 16 residues. Germline CDR1 is SGDLS and CDR2 is YYNGEE. With V trimmed by 4 bases and J by 8 bases, 13 bases remained unmatched. CDR3 nucleotides: TGTGCCAGCAGCCCCCGTTTGGCGGGGGGGGCCTATGAGCAGTTCTTC. Encoded protein: CASSPRLAGGAYEQFF.

The chain combines TRBV7-8 with TRBJ2-1; 7 bases fit TRBD2. The CDR3 is 16 amino acids. Germline CDR1 SGHVS, CDR2 FQNEAQ. J was trimmed by 12 bases and V by 5 bases; bases with no gene match: 19. CDR3 amino acids: CASSVSPSGSGRGQFF. As DNA, the CDR3 is TGTGCCAGCAGCGTCAGTCCTTCGGGCAGTGGGAGGGGGCAGTTCTTC.

The chain uses TRBV28 and TRBJ2-3, with 9 bases lining up with TRBD2. V shed 3 bases and J 10 bases; nucleotides not matched to a gene: 11. CDR3 length equals 15 residues. From germline, CDR1 is MDHEN and CDR2 SYDVKM. DNA of the CDR3: TGTGCCAGCAGTTTTCGCGGGAGGGCCCTTCGCGCGCAGTATTTT. The encoded protein is CASSFRGRALRAQYF.

This rearrangement joins TRBV5-6 to TRBJ2-1, with 8 bases that match TRBD2. The junction had 7 bases not matched to a gene; V was cut back by 4 bases and J by 1 base. Germline V CDR1 and CDR2: SGHDT, YYEEEE. This CDR3 spans 16 amino acids. CDR3 sequence reads: CASSRRAGGSYNEQFF. The CDR3 coding sequence is TGTGCCAGCAGCCGGCGGGCGGGGGGATCCTACAATGAGCAGTTCTTC.

The chain joins TRBV29-1 to TRBJ2-2, with D tentatively TRBD2 (6 bases). Germline V gives CDR1 SQVTM, CDR2 ANQGSEA. The CDR3 runs 13 residues. Trimming removed 7 bases from V and 1 base from J, with 10 bases in between. The CDR3 sequence is CSGLGQNTGELFF. The CDR3 DNA follows: TGCAGCGGACTAGGACAGAACACCGGGGAGCTGTTTTTT.

A single count supports this clone. CDR3 nucleotide sequence: TGTGCCAGCAGCTTAGCTCTTTCCGAGACTGAAGCTTTCTTT. This gives the protein CASSLALSETEAFF. The chain links TRBV11-2 to TRBJ1-1; no clear D gene. Trimming took off 1 base at V and 5 bases at J, with 11 bases between the two ends. This CDR3 spans 14 amino acids. The germline CDR1 and CDR2 sequences are SGHAT and FQNNGV.

The chain employs TRBV7-2 and TRBJ1-2, with no clear D. Germline CDR1 is SGHTA and CDR2 is FQGNSA. This CDR3 is 15 amino acids long. V was trimmed by 5 bases and J by 4 bases, leaving 17 bases between them. The CDR3, as DNA: TGTGCCAGCAGCCCCATCCCCCCAGTTATCTATGGCTACACCTTC. Protein sequence: CASSPIPPVIYGYTF.

The count of this clone is one. The gene calls are TRBV5-1 and TRBJ1-1; 10 bases line up with TRBD1. CDR1 SGHRS and CDR2 YFSETQ come from the germline V gene. The CDR3 runs 15 residues. The J segment lost 3 bases and the V segment lost 6 bases, leaving 8 bases of the junction unmatched. The CDR3 protein is CASKETGGAYTEAFF. The CDR3 DNA follows: TGCGCCAGCAAGGAGACAGGGGGCGCTTACACTGAAGCTTTCTTT.

The chain uses TRBV18 and TRBJ2-7; TRBD2 is a possible D gene (6 bases). This CDR3 has 14 residues. Trimming removed 5 bases at V and 1 base at J, with 12 bases between. CDR1 KGHSH and CDR2 LQKENI come from the germline V gene. The chain's CDR3 is CASSSGLSSYEQYF. CDR3 in DNA: TGTGCCAGCTCATCGGGACTTTCTTCCTACGAGCAGTACTTC.

This chain joins TRBV27 and TRBJ2-7; no reliable D call. This CDR3 has 13 residues. Trimming stripped 5 bases from V and 3 bases from J, with 11 bases between. Germline CDR1 reads MNHEY; CDR2 reads SMNVEV (reference sequence). CDR3 loop: CASSLKPRYEQYF. CDR3 sequence (DNA): TGTGCCAGCAGTCTAAAACCTCGCTACGAGCAGTACTTC.

This chain joins TRBV11-2 and TRBJ1-4; TRBD1 agrees at 8 bases. V was clipped by 4 bases and J by 8 bases; unmatched bases: 6. The germline V gene encodes CDR1 SGHAT and CDR2 FQNNGV. This CDR3 has 14 residues. CDR3 protein: CASSYGQGEEKLFF. The DNA for the CDR3 is TGTGCCAGCAGCTACGGACAGGGTGAGGAAAAACTGTTTTTT.

This sequence joins TRBV5-1 and TRBJ2-3, with 12 bases fitting TRBD2. Germline values: CDR1 SGHRS, CDR2 YFSETQ. The CDR3 consists of 21 residues. The junction had 16 bases not matched to a gene; V was cut back by 2 bases and J by 0 bases. The chain's CDR3 is CASSLRTDPRLAGESTDTQYF. CDR3 in DNA: TGCGCCAGCAGCTTAAGGACAGACCCTAGACTAGCGGGGGAGAGCACAGATACGCAGTATTTT. Using reference TRBV5-1 and TRBJ2-3 for the parts outside the CDR3, the full variable domain is KAGVTQTPRYLIKTRGQQVTLSCSPISGHRSVSWYQQTPGQGLQFLFEYFSETQRNKGNFPGRFSGRQFSNSRSEMNVSTLELGDSALYLCASSLRTDPRLAGESTDTQYFGPGTRLTVL.

The chain couples TRBV19 to TRBJ1-3; no clear D. Looked up from germline, CDR1 is LNHDA and CDR2 is SQIVND (reference sequence). With 6 bases removed from V and 0 bases from J, the gap between germline ends came to 12 bases. This CDR3 contains 15 residues. The CDR3 protein is CASRRAGSSGNTIYF. DNA of the CDR3: TGTGCCAGTAGAAGAGCGGGCTCCTCTGGAAACACCATATATTTT. Full variable domain (missing parts from reference TRBV19 and TRBJ1-3): DGGITQSPKYLFRKEGQNVTLSCEQNLNHDAMYWYRQDPGQGLRLIYYSQIVNDFQKGDIAEGYSVSREKKESFPLTVTSAQKNPTAFYLCASRRAGSSGNTIYFGEGSWLTVV.

V gene TRBV28 combines with J gene TRBJ2-1, with a tentative D call TRBD2 (5 bases). V was cut by 5 bases and J by 7 bases, with 15 bases left in between. Germline V CDR1 and CDR2: MDHEN, SYDVKM. The CDR3 is made up of 14 amino acids. For the CDR3, the DNA is TGTGCCAGCAGTAAAATACGGGAAAGTAATGAGCAGTTCTTC. Its protein is CASSKIRESNEQFF.

This rearrangement joins TRBV29-1 to TRBJ2-1; D ambiguous. Trimming removed 4 bases from V and 10 bases from J, with 14 bases in between. The CDR3 runs to 12 residues. Germline values: CDR1 SQVTM, CDR2 ANQGSEA. The CDR3 DNA follows: TGCAGCGTTGCATCCGCAAGGCGGGAGCAGTTCTTC. Amino acid sequence: CSVASARREQFF.

The CDR3 sequence is CASTSTGEKLFF. The CDR3 DNA sequence: TGTGCCAGCACGAGTACGGGGGAAAAACTGTTTTTT. This sequence joins TRBV9 and TRBJ1-4; D is uncertain. The CDR3 has 12 residues. V lost 6 bases, J lost 8 bases, and 11 bases lay in between. Germline CDR1 reads SGDLS; CDR2 reads YYNGEE. The full variable domain, its missing parts supplied by reference TRBV9 and TRBJ1-4, is DSGVTQTPKHLITATGQRVTLRCSPRSGDLSVYWYQQSLDQGLQFLIQYYNGEERAKGNILERFSAQQFPDLHSELNLSSLELGDSALYFCASTSTGEKLFFGSGTQLSVL.

The chain joins TRBV5-4 to TRBJ2-2; 10 bases align to TRBD1. V was clipped by 4 bases and J by 4 bases; unmatched bases: 4. CDR1 is SGHNT and CDR2 is YYREEE in the germline V gene (reference sequence). The CDR3 length is 15 residues. DNA of the CDR3: TGTGCCAGCAGCGCCTGGACAGGGGGCACCGGGGAGCTGTTTTTT. Translated: CASSAWTGGTGELFF. The full variable domain, its missing parts supplied by reference TRBV5-4 and TRBJ2-2, is ETGVTQSPTHLIKTRGQQVTLRCSSQSGHNTVSWYQQALGQGPQFIFQYYREEENGRGNFPPRFSGLQFPNYSSELNVNALELDDSALYLCASSAWTGGTGELFFGEGSRLTVL.

This sequence joins TRBV7-9 and TRBJ1-2; 7 bases match TRBD1. The germline V gene encodes CDR1 SEHNR and CDR2 FQNEAQ (reference sequence). V shed 1 base, J shed 7 bases, and the junction held 9 bases outside the gene matches. This CDR3 comprises 15 residues. The CDR3 coding sequence is TGTGCCAGCAGCTTAGTTGAAGGAGGGGGCACTGGCTACACCTTC. As protein: CASSLVEGGGTGYTF.